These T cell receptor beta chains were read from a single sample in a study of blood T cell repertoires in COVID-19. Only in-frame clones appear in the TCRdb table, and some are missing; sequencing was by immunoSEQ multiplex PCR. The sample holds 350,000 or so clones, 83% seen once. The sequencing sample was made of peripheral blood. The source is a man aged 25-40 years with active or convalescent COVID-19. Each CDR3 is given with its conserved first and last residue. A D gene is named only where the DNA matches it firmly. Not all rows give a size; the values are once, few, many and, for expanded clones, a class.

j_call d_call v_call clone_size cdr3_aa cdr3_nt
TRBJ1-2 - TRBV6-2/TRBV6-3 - CASSYQRSGYTF TGTGCCAGCAGTTATCAGCGTTCGGGCTACACCTTC
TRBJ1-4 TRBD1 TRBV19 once CASSIHRGPNEKLFF TGTGCCAGTAGTATTCACAGGGGACCAAATGAAAAACTGTTTTTT
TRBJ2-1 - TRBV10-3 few CAIRAPPLAGGHEQFF TGTGCCATCAGGGCCCCCCCTCTAGCAGGAGGACATGAGCAGTTCTTC
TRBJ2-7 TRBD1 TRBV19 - CASTTGTGLRGEQYF TGTGCCAGTACAACCGGGACAGGGTTGAGGGGCGAGCAGTACTTC
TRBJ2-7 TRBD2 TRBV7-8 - CASSPPGGRAYEQYF TGTGCCAGCAGCCCCCCGGGGGGGAGAGCCTACGAGCAGTACTTC
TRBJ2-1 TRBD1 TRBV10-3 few CAISESRGQGVNNEQFF TGTGCCATCAGTGAGTCGAGGGGACAGGGCGTAAACAATGAGCAGTTCTTC
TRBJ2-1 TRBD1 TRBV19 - CASSITGGAGGQFF TGTGCCAGTAGTATCACAGGGGGAGCGGGCGGACAGTTCTTC
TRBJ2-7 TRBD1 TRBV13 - CASSSRGQGSGEQYF TGTGCCAGCAGCTCGAGGGGACAGGGGTCGGGCGAGCAGTACTTC
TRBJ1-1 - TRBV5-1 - CASSRQALNTEAFF TGCGCCAGCAGCCGACAGGCCCTGAACACTGAAGCTTTCTTT
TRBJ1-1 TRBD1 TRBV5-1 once CASSSGQGVTEAFF TGCGCCAGCAGCAGTGGACAGGGGGTCACTGAAGCTTTCTTT
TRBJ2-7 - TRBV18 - CASSRIFQGVENEQYF TGTGCCAGCTCACGGATTTTCCAGGGTGTGGAAAACGAGCAGTACTTC
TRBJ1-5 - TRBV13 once CASSLHNQPQHF TGTGCCAGCAGCTTACACAATCAGCCCCAGCATTTT
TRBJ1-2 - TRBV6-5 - CASSTSGHSSAGYTF -
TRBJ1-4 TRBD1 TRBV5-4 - CASSLAEGGGGKLFF TGTGCCAGCAGCTTGGCCGAAGGGGGCGGCGGAAAACTGTTTTTT
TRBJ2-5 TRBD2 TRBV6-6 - CASSHQGSGGSQETQYF TGTGCCAGCAGTCACCAGGGTAGCGGGGGATCCCAAGAGACCCAGTACTTC
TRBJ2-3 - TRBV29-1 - CSASGLRTDTQYF TGCAGCGCTTCGGGACTCCGCACAGATACGCAGTATTTT
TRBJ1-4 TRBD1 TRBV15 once CATSRVGQGDEKLFF TGTGCCACCAGCAGAGTGGGGCAGGGGGATGAAAAACTGTTTTTT
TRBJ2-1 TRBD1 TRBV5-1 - CASSFLNRGLDNEQFF TGCGCCAGCAGCTTTCTCAACAGGGGGCTCGACAATGAGCAGTTCTTC
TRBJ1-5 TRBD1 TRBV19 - CASSQQGTAQHF TGTGCCAGTAGCCAGCAGGGGACAGCCCAGCATTTT
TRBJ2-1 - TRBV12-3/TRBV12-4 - CASHSAATQQFF TGTGCCAGCCACTCGGCGGCTACCCAGCAGTTCTTC
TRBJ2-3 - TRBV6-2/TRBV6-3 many CASSYSVGSGTDTQYF TGTGCCAGCAGTTACTCGGTCGGGAGTGGAACAGATACGCAGTATTTT
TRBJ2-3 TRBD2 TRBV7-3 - CASSATSGFTDTQYF TGTGCCAGCAGCGCGACTAGCGGGTTCACAGATACGCAGTATTTT
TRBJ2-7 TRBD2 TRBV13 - CASRILGGYEQYF TGTGCCAGCAGAATATTGGGGGGGTACGAGCAGTACTTC
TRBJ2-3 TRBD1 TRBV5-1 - CASSFTGGSVGTQYF TGCGCCAGCAGCTTTACAGGGGGTTCGGTCGGTACGCAGTATTTT
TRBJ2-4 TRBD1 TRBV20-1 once CSASDTGTGVGNIQYF TGCAGTGCTAGTGATACCGGGACAGGGGTAGGGAACATTCAGTACTTC
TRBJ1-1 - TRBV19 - CASSMSPGRRATEAFF TGTGCCAGTAGTATGTCACCGGGAAGGAGGGCCACTGAAGCTTTCTTT
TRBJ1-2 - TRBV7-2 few CASTPDRIGEGYTF TGTGCCAGCACCCCTGACAGGATCGGAGAAGGCTACACCTTC
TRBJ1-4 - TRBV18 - CASSPSRVSEKLFF TGTGCCAGCTCACCCTCCCGGGTCTCTGAAAAACTGTTTTTT
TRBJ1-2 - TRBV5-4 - CASSSLPYRASYTF TGTGCCAGCAGTTCGCTCCCCTACAGGGCCAGCTACACCTTC
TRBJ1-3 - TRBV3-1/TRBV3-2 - CASSQSRDNLGNTIYF TGTGCCAGCAGCCAATCCCGGGACAACCTTGGAAACACCATATATTTT
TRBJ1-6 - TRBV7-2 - CASSLYNSPLHF TGTGCCAGCAGTCTTTATAATTCACCCCTCCACTTT
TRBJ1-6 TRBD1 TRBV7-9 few CASTGTDRGSYNSPLHF TGTGCCAGCACCGGGACAGACCGAGGATCCTATAATTCACCCCTCCACTTT
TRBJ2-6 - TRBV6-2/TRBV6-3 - CASSYEGHLSGANVLTF TGTGCCAGCAGTTATGAGGGACACCTCTCTGGGGCCAACGTCCTGACTTTC
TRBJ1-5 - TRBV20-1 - CSASMETGTSDSNQPQHF TGCAGTGCTAGTATGGAAACAGGGACGTCAGATAGCAATCAGCCCCAGCATTTT
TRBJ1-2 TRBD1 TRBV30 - CAWSVGQGDGYTF TGTGCCTGGAGTGTAGGACAGGGCGATGGCTACACCTTC
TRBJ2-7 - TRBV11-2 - CASSSIRDQGHEQYF TGTGCCAGCAGCTCGATCCGGGACCAGGGGCACGAGCAGTACTTC
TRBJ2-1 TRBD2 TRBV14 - CASSLRTSGARLGEQFF TGTGCCAGCAGCCTGAGGACTAGCGGGGCCCGCTTGGGAGAGCAGTTCTTC
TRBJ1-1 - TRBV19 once CASSYTGNTEAFF TGTGCCAGTAGCTATACTGGGAACACTGAAGCTTTCTTT
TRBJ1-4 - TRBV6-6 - CASSRAGGGEKLFF TGTGCCAGCAGTCGAGCTGGGGGGGGTGAAAAACTGTTTTTT